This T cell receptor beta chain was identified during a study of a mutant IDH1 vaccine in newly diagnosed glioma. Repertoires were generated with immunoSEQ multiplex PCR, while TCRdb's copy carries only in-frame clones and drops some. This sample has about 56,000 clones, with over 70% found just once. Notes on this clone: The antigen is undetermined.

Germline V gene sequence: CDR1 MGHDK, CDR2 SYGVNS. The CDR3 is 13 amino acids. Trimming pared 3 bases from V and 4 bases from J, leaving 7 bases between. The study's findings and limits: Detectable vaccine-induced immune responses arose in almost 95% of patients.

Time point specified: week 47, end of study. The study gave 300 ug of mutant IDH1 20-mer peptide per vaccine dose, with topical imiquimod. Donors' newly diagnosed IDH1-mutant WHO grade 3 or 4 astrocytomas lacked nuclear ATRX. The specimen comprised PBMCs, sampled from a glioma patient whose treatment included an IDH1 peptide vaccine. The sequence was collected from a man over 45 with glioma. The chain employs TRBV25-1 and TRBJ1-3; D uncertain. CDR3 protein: CASSDLQGNTIYF. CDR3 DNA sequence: TGTGCCAGCAGTGATCTACAGGGAAACACCATATATTTT.